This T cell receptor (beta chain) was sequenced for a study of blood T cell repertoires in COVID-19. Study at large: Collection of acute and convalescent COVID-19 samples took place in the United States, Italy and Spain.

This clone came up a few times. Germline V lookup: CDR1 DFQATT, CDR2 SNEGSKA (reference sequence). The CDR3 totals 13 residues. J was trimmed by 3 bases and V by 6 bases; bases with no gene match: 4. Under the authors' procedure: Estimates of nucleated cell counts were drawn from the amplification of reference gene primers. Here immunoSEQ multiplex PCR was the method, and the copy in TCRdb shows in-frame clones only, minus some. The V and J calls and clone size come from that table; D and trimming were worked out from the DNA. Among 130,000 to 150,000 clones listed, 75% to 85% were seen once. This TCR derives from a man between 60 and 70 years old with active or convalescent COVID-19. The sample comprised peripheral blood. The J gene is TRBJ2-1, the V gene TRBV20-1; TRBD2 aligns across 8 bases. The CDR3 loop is CSASSGVYNEQFF. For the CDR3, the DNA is TGCAGTGCCAGTAGCGGGGTCTACAATGAGCAGTTCTTC.